Listed below are T cell receptor beta chains from one sample, sequenced in a study of T cell repertoires and HLA-DP antigens. Their cognate antigens are unknown. Repertoires were generated with immunoSEQ multiplex PCR, while TCRdb's copy carries only in-frame clones and drops some. Here the sample spans about 89,000 clones, approximately 86% being singletons. The specimen was CD4+ T cells from PBMCs. Source of these receptors: a man over 45 in good health and CMV-seronegative. The CDR3 runs from the conserved cysteine through the conserved F or W. D genes are given only for firm matches. Rows give clone size only sometimes, using once, few, many, or a class for an expanded clone.

D: TRBD1; V: TRBV6-5; J: TRBJ1-3; size: .; DNA: TGTGCCAGCAGGGACAGGGACTCTGGAAACACCATATATTTT; CDR3: CASRDRDSGNTIYF
D: .; V: TRBV6-5; J: TRBJ1-1; size: .; DNA: TGTGCCAGCACCATAGGGAACACTGAAGCTTTCTTT; CDR3: CASTIGNTEAFF
D: .; V: TRBV4-1; J: TRBJ2-3; size: few; DNA: TGCGCCAGCTCACCTATACACACAGATACGCAGTATTTT; CDR3: CASSPIHTDTQYF
D: TRBD2; V: TRBV7-2; J: TRBJ2-5; size: .; DNA: TGTGCCAGCAGCTTAGAATTAGCGGGGGGCCAAGAGACCCAGTACTTC; CDR3: CASSLELAGGQETQYF
D: .; V: TRBV4-2; J: TRBJ2-2; size: once; DNA: TGTGCCAGCAGCCAACCTACCGGGGAGCTGTTTTTT; CDR3: CASSQPTGELFF
D: .; V: TRBV5-4; J: TRBJ2-7; size: .; DNA: TGTGCCAGCAGCTGGACGGGAGTCAGAAGTCACGAGCAGTACTTC; CDR3: CASSWTGVRSHEQYF
D: .; V: TRBV19; J: TRBJ1-6; size: .; DNA: TGTGCCAGTAAGTCCCTGAGGGATTCACCCCTCCACTTT; CDR3: CASKSLRDSPLHF
D: .; V: TRBV20-1; J: TRBJ2-7; size: .; DNA: TGCAGTGCTAGTAGGCAGGACGAGCAGTACTTC; CDR3: CSASRQDEQYF
D: .; V: TRBV5-1; J: TRBJ2-1; size: .; DNA: TGCGCCAGCAGCGAGATTCCGGGATCCAATAATGAGCAGTTCTTC; CDR3: CASSEIPGSNNEQFF
D: TRBD2; V: TRBV28; J: TRBJ2-7; size: .; DNA: TGTGCCAGCAGTCAACGGACTAGCGCTGCCTACGAGCAGTACTTC; CDR3: CASSQRTSAAYEQYF
D: .; V: TRBV5-1; J: TRBJ2-1; size: .; DNA: TGCGCCAGCAGCTTGGGCAGGGGGGCGGAGGATGAGCAGTTCTTC; CDR3: CASSLGRGAEDEQFF
D: TRBD1; V: TRBV2; J: TRBJ1-6; size: .; DNA: TGTGCCAGACAAAGTACCAGGGGGCGCGAGGGTTCACCCCTCCACTTT; CDR3: CARQSTRGREGSPLHF
D: TRBD1; V: TRBV7-7; J: TRBJ1-4; size: many; DNA: TGTGCTAGCAGCCCTCTGGACAGGGTTTCTAATGAAAAACTGTTTTTT; CDR3: CASSPLDRVSNEKLFF
D: TRBD2; V: TRBV4-2; J: TRBJ2-5; size: few; DNA: TGTGCCAGCAGCGACTCCGGGACTAGCGGGGGAGAGACCCAGTACTTC; CDR3: CASSDSGTSGGETQYF
D: TRBD2; V: TRBV7-9; J: TRBJ2-1; size: .; DNA: TGTGCCAGCAGCTCCTCAACTGGGGCTAGCGGCGGTGGGTACAATGAGCAGTTCTTC; CDR3: CASSSSTGASGGGYNEQFF
D: .; V: TRBV5-1; J: TRBJ2-7; size: .; DNA: TGCGCCAGCAGCTTAGGTAGGGCTAGTTTTGCCTACGAGCAGTACTTC; CDR3: CASSLGRASFAYEQYF
D: .; V: TRBV27; J: TRBJ1-4; size: .; DNA: TGTGCCAGCAGTTTTGGGGGCTTGGGTGAAAAACTGTTTTTT; CDR3: CASSFGGLGEKLFF
D: .; V: TRBV2; J: TRBJ2-5; size: .; DNA: TGTGCCAGCAATTCGGGGCCCCAAGAGACCCAGTACTTC; CDR3: CASNSGPQETQYF
D: .; V: TRBV4-3; J: TRBJ1-2; size: .; DNA: TGCGCCAGCAGCCAAGATTTGACCAGGGCACCCTATGGCTACACCTTC; CDR3: CASSQDLTRAPYGYTF
D: TRBD2; V: TRBV11-2; J: TRBJ2-7; size: .; DNA: TGTGCCAGCAGCTTAGGAGACGTTGGAGCGGGAGTTAAACGCGAGCAGTACTTC; CDR3: CASSLGDVGAGVKREQYF
D: .; V: TRBV28; J: TRBJ2-7; size: .; DNA: TGTGCCAGCAGTTTGGAAATCGGCGAGCAGTACTTC; CDR3: CASSLEIGEQYF
D: TRBD1; V: TRBV6-1; J: TRBJ1-2; size: medium-sized; DNA: TGTGCCAGCAGTGGGTCCGGGACAGGGTCAAGCTACACCTTC; CDR3: CASSGSGTGSSYTF
D: .; V: TRBV28; J: TRBJ2-7; size: once; DNA: TGTGCCAGCAGTGGGACTGACACCTACGAGCAGTACTTC; CDR3: CASSGTDTYEQYF
D: .; V: TRBV6-6; J: TRBJ1-1; size: .; DNA: TGTGCCAGCAGTTTCACCACTGAAGCTTTCTTT; CDR3: CASSFTTEAFF
D: .; V: TRBV6-1; J: TRBJ2-5; size: .; DNA: TGTGCCAGCAGTGAAGGACTAGGTGGGACCCAGTACTTC; CDR3: CASSEGLGGTQYF
D: .; V: TRBV7-2; J: TRBJ1-1; size: once; DNA: TGTGCCAGCAGCTTAGGTCATCCGATGAACACTGAAGCTTTCTTT; CDR3: CASSLGHPMNTEAFF
D: .; V: TRBV19; J: TRBJ2-6; size: once; DNA: TGTGCCAGTAGTCCCAGTGGGGTATCTGGGGCCAACGTCCTGACTTTC; CDR3: CASSPSGVSGANVLTF
D: .; V: TRBV5-1; J: TRBJ2-7; size: .; DNA: TGCGCCAGCAGCTTCGCGCTCTGGACTAAAGGCTCCTACGAGCAGTACTTC; CDR3: CASSFALWTKGSYEQYF
D: .; V: TRBV11-2; J: TRBJ2-1; size: .; DNA: TGTGCCAGCAGCTTAGAGGAGAATGAGCAGTTCTTC; CDR3: CASSLEENEQFF
D: .; V: TRBV5-1; J: TRBJ2-3; size: .; DNA: TGCGCCAGCAGCTTGGGGGACGGCACAGATACGCAGTATTTT; CDR3: CASSLGDGTDTQYF
D: TRBD1; V: TRBV27; J: TRBJ2-7; size: .; DNA: TGTGCCAGCAGTAGAGACAGGGGCCAATCCTACGAGCAGTACTTC; CDR3: CASSRDRGQSYEQYF
D: .; V: TRBV5-5; J: TRBJ2-5; size: .; DNA: TGTGCCAGCAGGGATCAATTCCAAGAGACCCAGTACTTC; CDR3: CASRDQFQETQYF
D: .; V: TRBV10-2; J: TRBJ1-6; size: .; DNA: TGCGCCAGCAGTGAGATTGGGGCCGACTGGGGACCCCTCCACTTT; CDR3: CASSEIGADWGPLHF
D: .; V: TRBV28; J: TRBJ1-2; size: .; DNA: TGTGCCAGCAGTTTAGTTGCGTATGGCTACACCTTC; CDR3: CASSLVAYGYTF
D: .; V: TRBV5-4; J: TRBJ1-2; size: .; DNA: TGTGCCAGCAGCCTGGAGGCCCCCCGCTATGGCTACACCTTC; CDR3: CASSLEAPRYGYTF
D: .; V: TRBV4-1; J: TRBJ2-7; size: once; DNA: TGCGCCAGCAGCCAAGTTAACAGGGAACACGACGAGCAGTACTTC; CDR3: CASSQVNREHDEQYF
D: .; V: TRBV29-1; J: TRBJ2-2; size: .; DNA: TGCAGCGTTGGGGGCACCGTGAACACCGGGGAGCTGTTTTTT; CDR3: CSVGGTVNTGELFF
D: .; V: TRBV30; J: TRBJ2-7; size: .; DNA: TGTGCCTGGAGCAGGGGGGCATCCTACGAGCAGTACTTC; CDR3: CAWSRGASYEQYF
D: TRBD1; V: TRBV6-1; J: TRBJ2-7; size: .; DNA: TGTGCCAGCAGTATCCAGCCAGGGGGCGCCTACGAGCAGTACTTC; CDR3: CASSIQPGGAYEQYF
D: TRBD2; V: TRBV11-1; J: TRBJ2-2; size: .; DNA: TGTGCCAGCAGCTTAAATTCCCCAGCGGGGGGACACACCGGGGAGCTGTTTTTT; CDR3: CASSLNSPAGGHTGELFF
D: TRBD1; V: TRBV29-1; J: TRBJ1-1; size: .; DNA: TGCAGCGTTGAAGGACAGGGTGGCCCTGAAGCTTTCTTT; CDR3: CSVEGQGGPEAFF
D: .; V: TRBV11-3; J: TRBJ1-2; size: .; DNA: TGTGCCAGCAGCCCCCGGGAACAAAACTATGGCTACACCTTC; CDR3: CASSPREQNYGYTF
D: TRBD1; V: TRBV7-9; J: TRBJ1-2; size: .; DNA: TGTGCCAGCAGCTTATCTATCGTCCCCGGGACAGCTAACTATGGCTACACCTTC; CDR3: CASSLSIVPGTANYGYTF
D: TRBD2; V: TRBV7-2; J: TRBJ2-3; size: .; DNA: TGTGCCAGCATTTTAGGACTAGCAGCAGATACGCAGTATTTT; CDR3: CASILGLAADTQYF
D: TRBD1; V: TRBV9; J: TRBJ2-2; size: .; DNA: TGTGCCAGCAGCGTGGGACAGGGGGCGAACACCGGGGAGCTGTTTTTT; CDR3: CASSVGQGANTGELFF
D: .; V: TRBV7-7; J: TRBJ2-5; size: .; DNA: TGTGCTAGCAGCTTTGGGGGGCCAGAGACCCAGTACTTC; CDR3: CASSFGGPETQYF
D: TRBD2; V: TRBV7-9; J: TRBJ2-1; size: few; DNA: TGTGCCAGCAGCAAGCGGACTAGCGGGAGGGGGTACAATGAGCAGTTCTTC; CDR3: CASSKRTSGRGYNEQFF
D: .; V: TRBV7-3; J: TRBJ2-1; size: .; DNA: TGTGCCAGCAGCCAAACAGGAGCCCGCAATGAGCAGTTCTTC; CDR3: CASSQTGARNEQFF
D: .; V: TRBV9; J: TRBJ2-1; size: .; DNA: TGTGCCAGCAGCGTAGGGCGGGGACTCTACAATGAGCAGTTCTTC; CDR3: CASSVGRGLYNEQFF
D: TRBD1; V: TRBV18; J: TRBJ1-2; size: .; DNA: TGTGCCAGCTCACCCGATAGGGGGCTGGGCTACACCTTC; CDR3: CASSPDRGLGYTF
D: .; V: TRBV19; J: TRBJ1-5; size: few; DNA: TGTGCCAGTACCCTCACCGGGGAAAGACAGCCCCAGCATTTT; CDR3: CASTLTGERQPQHF
D: .; V: TRBV2; J: TRBJ2-7; size: .; DNA: TGTGCCAGCAATCCGGACAGCTCCTACGAGCAGTACTTC; CDR3: CASNPDSSYEQYF
D: TRBD1; V: TRBV2; J: TRBJ2-4; size: .; DNA: TGTGCCAGCAGGGGGACAGGGAAAAACATTCAGTACTTC; CDR3: CASRGTGKNIQYF
D: .; V: TRBV7-6; J: TRBJ2-2; size: .; DNA: TGTGCCAGCAGCTTAGCGCTCAGTAGACAGTACACCGGGGAGCTGTTTTTT; CDR3: CASSLALSRQYTGELFF
D: TRBD1; V: TRBV7-9; J: TRBJ1-2; size: .; DNA: TGTGCCAGCAGCTTTAACCAGGGGGCTAAGGGCTACACCTTC; CDR3: CASSFNQGAKGYTF
D: TRBD1; V: TRBV15; J: TRBJ1-5; size: .; DNA: TGTGCCACCAGTCTAACTGGGACAGATAATCAGCCCCAGCATTTT; CDR3: CATSLTGTDNQPQHF
D: .; V: TRBV11-2; J: TRBJ1-2; size: .; DNA: TGTGCCAGCACCGCGACGGGGGGCCCTGGCTACACCTTC; CDR3: CASTATGGPGYTF
D: TRBD2; V: TRBV7-2; J: TRBJ2-5; size: .; DNA: TGTGCCAGCATGGGTAGCGGGAGTAGTGAGACCCAGTACTTC; CDR3: CASMGSGSSETQYF
D: .; V: TRBV9; J: TRBJ2-5; size: .; DNA: TGTGCCAGCAGCAACAGGGAGCGGGAGACCCAGTACTTC; CDR3: CASSNRERETQYF
D: .; V: TRBV6-1; J: TRBJ1-1; size: once; DNA: TGTGCCAGCAGAACAGAGGGTATGGCTGAAGCTTTCTTT; CDR3: CASRTEGMAEAFF